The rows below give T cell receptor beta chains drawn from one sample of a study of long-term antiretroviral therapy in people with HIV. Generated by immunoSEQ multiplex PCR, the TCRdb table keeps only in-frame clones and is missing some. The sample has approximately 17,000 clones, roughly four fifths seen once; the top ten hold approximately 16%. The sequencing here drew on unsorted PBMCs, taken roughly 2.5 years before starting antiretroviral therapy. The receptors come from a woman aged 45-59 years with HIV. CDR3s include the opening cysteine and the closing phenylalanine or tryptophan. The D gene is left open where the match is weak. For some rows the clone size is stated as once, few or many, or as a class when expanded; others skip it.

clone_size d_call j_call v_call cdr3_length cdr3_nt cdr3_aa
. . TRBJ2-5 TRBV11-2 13 TGTGCCAGCAGCTGGGCGGCAGGGCAGACCCAGTACTTC CASSWAAGQTQYF
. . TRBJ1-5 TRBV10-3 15 TGTGCCATCAGTGAGGGCTCCCTAAGCAATCAGCCCCAGCATTTT CAISEGSLSNQPQHF
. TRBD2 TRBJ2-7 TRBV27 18 TGTGCCAGCAGTTTATCGTTCCTAACTAGCGGGGGTTCCTACGAGCAGTACTTC CASSLSFLTSGGSYEQYF
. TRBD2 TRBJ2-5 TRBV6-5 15 TGTGCCAGCAGTTATTTGGGACTAGGGCAAGAGACCCAGTACTTC CASSYLGLGQETQYF
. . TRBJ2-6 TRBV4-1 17 TGCGCCAGCAGCCAAGATAGGGGGGCGGGTGGGGCCAACGTCCTGACTTTC CASSQDRGAGGANVLTF
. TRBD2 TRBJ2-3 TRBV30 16 TGTGCCTGGAGTGTACTCGGGGGGGCGATCACAGATACGCAGTATTTT CAWSVLGGAITDTQYF
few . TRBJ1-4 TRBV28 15 TGTGCCAGCAGTTTCCAGGGACCAACTAATGAAAAACTGTTTTTT CASSFQGPTNEKLFF
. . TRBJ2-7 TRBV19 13 TGTGCCAGTAAAGCAGGACTGGGCTACGAGCAGTACTTC CASKAGLGYEQYF
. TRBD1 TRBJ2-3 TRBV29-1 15 TGCAGCGTTTTTCCCGACAGGGGGGTGACAGATACGCAGTATTTT CSVFPDRGVTDTQYF
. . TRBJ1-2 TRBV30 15 TGTGCCTGGAGTCCGGGGGGCCCAAGGAAATATGGCTACACCTTC CAWSPGGPRKYGYTF
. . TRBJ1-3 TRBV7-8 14 TGTGCCAGCAGCTTCGATGGCAATGGAAACACCATATATTTT CASSFDGNGNTIYF
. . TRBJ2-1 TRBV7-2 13 TGTGCCAGCAGCCTGGGAGGGGGGAGTGAGCAGTTCTTC CASSLGGGSEQFF
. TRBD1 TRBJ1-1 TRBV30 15 TGTGCCTGGAACAGGGGTAAAGTCGGGAACACTGAAGCTTTCTTT CAWNRGKVGNTEAFF
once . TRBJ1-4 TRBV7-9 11 TGTGCCAGCAGCCGAAATGAAAAACTGTTTTTT CASSRNEKLFF
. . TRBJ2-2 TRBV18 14 TGTGCCAGCTCACCAGGGGGCTACACCGGGGAGCTGTTTTTT CASSPGGYTGELFF
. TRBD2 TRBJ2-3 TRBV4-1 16 TGCGCCAGCAGCCGACTCAGCGGGGTTGAGTATGATACGCAGTATTTT CASSRLSGVEYDTQYF
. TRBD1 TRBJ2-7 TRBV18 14 TGTGCCAGCTCAGTAGGACAGGGAACCTACGAGCAGTACTTC CASSVGQGTYEQYF